These 23 T cell receptor beta chains came from one sample sequenced in a study of blood T cell repertoires in COVID-19. The table came from immunoSEQ multiplex PCR; TCRdb's copy has only in-frame clones and leaves some out. The table records approximately 240,000 clones, about 83% of them present only once. Sequenced input: peripheral blood. The receptor set was obtained from a human donor in a cohort sampled during active COVID-19.

The V and J genes are TRBV18 and TRBJ2-3; possible D gene TRBD1, 5 bases. This CDR3 is 14 amino acids long. V was trimmed by 6 bases and J by 2 bases, leaving 12 bases between them. Per germline, CDR1 KGHSH and CDR2 LQKENI. CDR3 amino acids: CASSSTADTDTQYF. CDR3 DNA sequence: TGTGCCAGCTCCTCGACAGCAGACACAGATACGCAGTATTTT. The entire variable domain, with the rest obtained from reference TRBV18 and TRBJ2-3, is as follows: NAGVMQNPRHLVRRRGQEARLRCSPMKGHSHVYWYRQLPEEGLKFMVYLQKENIIDESGMPKERFSAEFPKEGPSILRIQQVVRGDSAAYFCASSSTADTDTQYFGPGTRLTVL.

The chain carries TRBV2 and TRBJ2-7, with 14 nucleotides matching TRBD2. This CDR3 is 14 amino acids long. The junction had 5 bases not matched to a gene; V was cut back by 10 bases and J by 3 bases. Germline CDR1 SNHLY, CDR2 FYNNEI. CDR3: CAIKGTSGGYEQYF. The CDR3 coding sequence is TGTGCCATCAAGGGGACTAGCGGGGGCTACGAGCAGTACTTC.

This clone was observed at least ten times. The genes are TRBV6-5 and TRBJ1-5; D is perhaps TRBD1 (6 bases). Germline values: CDR1 MNHEY, CDR2 SVGAGI. The CDR3 is 15 amino acids. V was cut by 4 bases and J by 2 bases, with 12 bases left in between. In DNA, the CDR3 is TGTGCCAGCAGTTCAGACAGGAGGCGCAATCAGCCCCAGCATTTT. This encodes CASSSDRRRNQPQHF.

The chain employs TRBV29-1 and TRBJ2-1; 12 bases match TRBD2. CDR1 is SQVTM, CDR2 ANQGSEA, per germline. Trimming at V came to 6 bases and at J to 9 bases, leaving 12 bases not matched to a gene. The CDR3 is 15 amino acids. The CDR3 is CSVPRASGRAREQFF. Written as DNA, the CDR3 is TGCAGCGTCCCCCGGGCTAGCGGGAGGGCCCGTGAGCAGTTCTTC.

The chain has TRBV19 and TRBJ2-1, with 7 bases matching TRBD1. CDR1 LNHDA and CDR2 SQIVND come from the germline V gene (reference sequence). V was clipped by 4 bases and J by 7 bases; unmatched bases: 16. The CDR3 runs to 17 residues. The CDR3 sequence: CASSSWETGPRGNEQFF. For the CDR3, the DNA is TGTGCCAGTAGTAGTTGGGAGACAGGGCCTCGCGGGAATGAGCAGTTCTTC.

This clone was seen once. As DNA, the CDR3 is TGCAGCGTCGGTCCGGTTGGAAACACCATATATTTT. Translated: CSVGPVGNTIYF. The chain recombines TRBV29-1 with TRBJ1-3; D is undetermined. The germline V gene encodes CDR1 SQVTM and CDR2 ANQGSEA. This CDR3 comprises 12 residues. The V and J ends lost 6 bases and 3 bases respectively, with 9 bases between them.

The chain carries TRBV19 and TRBJ1-4; possible D gene TRBD1, 5 bases. The germline CDR1 and CDR2 sequences are LNHDA and SQIVND (reference sequence). CDR3 length: 16 residues. The V end was cut by 4 bases, the J end by 2 bases, with 14 bases between. CDR3 coding DNA: TGTGCCAGTAGTAGTCGGCAGGGTCGGACTAATGAAAAACTGTTTTTT. The encoded protein is CASSSRQGRTNEKLFF.

The rearrangement links TRBV25-1 to TRBJ2-3; D perhaps matches TRBD1 (6 bases). The V gene lost 2 bases and the J gene lost 4 bases, with 13 bases spanning the gap. Germline CDR1 reads MGHDK; CDR2 reads SYGVNS. The CDR3 is made up of 15 amino acids. CDR3 DNA: TGTGCCAGCAGTGAAGGCAGGGGCAGGTCAGATACGCAGTATTTT. Its protein product is CASSEGRGRSDTQYF.

The chain has TRBV3-1 (or the pseudogene TRBV3-2) and TRBJ2-1; D remains unclear. The CDR3 extends over 16 amino acids. The germline gives CDR1 LGHDT, CDR2 YNNKEL (reference sequence). V shed 2 bases and J shed 4 bases, with 15 bases lying between them. This CDR3 is CASSQSSGANYNEQFF. CDR3 nucleotide sequence: TGTGCCAGCAGCCAAAGTTCCGGAGCAAATTACAATGAGCAGTTCTTC.

V usage is TRBV28 and J usage is TRBJ2-3; 7 bases line up with TRBD2. Germline assignment: CDR1 MDHEN and CDR2 SYDVKM. The CDR3 contains 15 residues. The V segment lost 8 bases and the J segment 1 base; nucleotides outside the gene matches: 9. Here the CDR3 DNA reads TGTGCCAGCCGTGGCGGGAGCGCGGGCACAGATACGCAGTATTTT. Its translation is CASRGGSAGTDTQYF.

The chain is built from TRBV12-2 and TRBJ1-1; the DNA was not used to check the table's D call, TRBD1. TRBV12-2 is assigned pseudogene status. The CDR3 runs 11 residues. The CDR3 loop reads CASRPGNEAFF. The CDR3 nucleotides are TGTGCAAGTCGCCCAGGGAATGAAGCTTTCTTT.

The chain joins TRBV28 to TRBJ2-7; 8 bases are a match to TRBD2. From germline, CDR1 is MDHEN and CDR2 SYDVKM. The CDR3 contains 13 residues. V lost 5 bases, J lost 7 bases, and 7 bases stayed unmatched. The CDR3: CASSGGLAWEQYF. CDR3 nucleotide sequence: TGTGCCAGCAGTGGAGGACTAGCCTGGGAGCAGTACTTC.

The chain links TRBV21-1 to TRBJ1-3; TRBD1, the table's D call, lacks a check against the DNA. TRBV21-1 corresponds to a pseudogene. The CDR3 runs 15 residues. CDR3: CASNLTGGLGNTIYF. CDR3 nucleotides: TGTGCCAGCAACCTGACAGGGGGACTGGGAAACACCATATATTTT.

This sequence joins TRBV6-5 and TRBJ2-7; the D gene is possibly TRBD1 (6 bases). The V end lost 5 bases, the J end lost 6 bases, and 11 bases lay between the germline ends. CDR3 length equals 12 residues. Germline V gene lookup returns CDR1 MNHEY and CDR2 SVGAGI. CDR3 region: CASSHRVSEQYF. The DNA of the CDR3 is TGTGCCAGCAGTCACAGGGTATCCGAGCAGTACTTC.

This clone showed up just a few times. V usage is TRBV6-1 and J usage is TRBJ1-2, with D perhaps TRBD1 (6 bases). The CDR3 has 15 residues. V lost 2 bases, J lost 4 bases, and 14 bases lay in between. From germline, CDR1 is MNHNS and CDR2 SASEGT. The CDR3 DNA reads as TGTGCCAGCAGTGAAAGAACAGGGAACTTCTATGGCTACACCTTC. Amino acid sequence: CASSERTGNFYGYTF.

The CDR3 sequence is CASSRTSGQETQYF. The DNA for the CDR3 is TGCGCCAGCAGCCGTACTAGTGGCCAAGAGACCCAGTACTTC. This chain joins TRBV5-1 and TRBJ2-5, with a tentative D call TRBD2 (5 bases). Trimming took off 4 bases at V and 1 base at J, with 11 bases between the two ends. The CDR3 extends over 14 amino acids. In germline, CDR1 is SGHRS, CDR2 YFSETQ.

The chain couples TRBV19 to TRBJ1-6; TRBD1 aligns across 8 bases. V shed 4 bases, J shed 9 bases, and the junction held 5 bases outside the gene matches. CDR1 and CDR2 from the germline V gene are LNHDA and SQIVND (reference sequence). There are 14 residues in the CDR3. The CDR3 loop is CASSRDRFGSPLHF. CDR3 nucleotides: TGTGCCAGTAGTAGGGACAGGTTTGGTTCACCCCTCCACTTT. The full variable domain, its missing parts supplied by reference TRBV19 and TRBJ1-6, is DGGITQSPKYLFRKEGQNVTLSCEQNLNHDAMYWYRQDPGQGLRLIYYSQIVNDFQKGDIAEGYSVSREKKESFPLTVTSAQKNPTAFYLCASSRDRFGSPLHFGNGTRLTVT.

CDR3 loop: CASSLEIVQENEQFF. The DNA of the CDR3 is TGTGCCAGCAGCTTAGAAATTGTACAGGAAAATGAGCAGTTCTTC. The chain combines TRBV7-9 with TRBJ2-1; tentatively, D is TRBD1 (5 bases). Deletions cut 1 base from V and 7 bases from J, with 14 bases between. Per germline, CDR1 SEHNR and CDR2 FQNEAQ (reference sequence). The length of the CDR3 is 15 residues.

The chain employs TRBV28 and TRBJ2-1; D might be TRBD1 (5 bases). The CDR3 totals 15 residues. V was trimmed by 3 bases and J by 10 bases, leaving 19 bases between them. The germline CDR1 and CDR2 sequences are MDHEN and SYDVKM. In DNA form, the CDR3 reads TGTGCCAGCAGTTTCCCAACGTTTCGCTCAGGGGAGCAGTTCTTC. Amino acids: CASSFPTFRSGEQFF.

The V and J genes are TRBV11-3 and TRBJ2-5; possibly TRBD1 for D (6 bases). V gave up 1 base and J gave up 5 bases, with 14 bases separating them. The CDR3 runs to 15 residues. Germline loops: CDR1 SGHNT, CDR2 YENEEA. The CDR3 DNA follows: TGTGCCAGCAGCTTAGGGGGCAGGGGCTCGGAGACCCAGTACTTC. Translating gives CASSLGGRGSETQYF.

This chain links TRBV7-2 with TRBJ2-7, with D perhaps matching TRBD2 (6 bases). The germline gives CDR1 SGHTA, CDR2 FQGNSA. This CDR3 region has 16 residues. V lost 1 base and J 0 bases, leaving 13 bases between the germline ends. CDR3: CASSLDLGRGSYEQYF. Here the CDR3 DNA reads TGTGCCAGCAGCTTAGATCTAGGGCGGGGCTCCTACGAGCAGTACTTC.

This chain joins TRBV5-1 and TRBJ2-2, with TRBD2 as a possible D gene (6 bases). Germline CDR1 SGHRS, CDR2 YFSETQ. Deletions cut 7 bases from V and 4 bases from J, with 11 bases between. The CDR3 spans 13 residues. CDR3 residues: CASRERVTGELFF. In DNA, the CDR3 is TGCGCCAGCCGGGAGAGGGTCACCGGGGAGCTGTTTTTT.

The chain employs TRBV7-8 and TRBJ2-1; D might be TRBD1 (5 bases). This CDR3 has 14 residues. Trimming took off 1 base at V and 3 bases at J, with 7 bases between the two ends. Germline CDR1 and CDR2: SGHVS and FQNEAQ. The CDR3 sequence: CASSLGTFYNEQFF. CDR3 DNA: TGTGCCAGCAGCTTAGGGACATTCTACAATGAGCAGTTCTTC.